This is a list of T cell receptor beta chains from one sample in a study of T cells after yellow fever vaccination. TCRdb itself ran the 5' RACE reads through MiXCR, one entry per CDR3 protein. The table includes hundreds of thousands of distinct CDR3 sequences, about 19% detected once. The specimen comprised PBMCs, sampled before the yellow fever booster vaccination. The receptor source for this set is a young man who received the YFV17D yellow fever vaccine. Each CDR3 is given with its conserved first and last residue. Fields, in order: V gene, clone size, J gene, D gene, CDR3 DNA, CDR3 protein. A D gene is named only where the DNA matches it firmly. Where a row states a size, it is once, few, many or the class of an expanded clone; other rows omit it.

>TRBV12-3/TRBV12-4|-|TRBJ2-1|-
TGTGCCAGCAGTTTAAGCAGTGAGCAGTTCTTC
CASSLSSEQFF
>TRBV7-9|-|TRBJ2-1|TRBD2
TGTGCCAGCAGCTCCCCTCTAGTTAGCGGGGGGTACAATGAGCAGTTCTTC
CASSSPLVSGGYNEQFF
>TRBV25-1|-|TRBJ2-3|TRBD2
TGTGCCAGCAGTGACAGGCAGGCGGGGGACTACACAGATACGCAGTATTTT
CASSDRQAGDYTDTQYF
>TRBV21-1|-|TRBJ2-3|-
TGTGCCAGCAGCAAAGCTCAGGACAGGGATATCGCAGATACGCAGTATTTT
CASSKAQDRDIADTQYF
>TRBV18|-|TRBJ2-5|TRBD1
TGTGCCAGCTCACGGGACAGGGCGGAAGAGACCCAGTACTTC
CASSRDRAEETQYF
>TRBV4-3|-|TRBJ2-3|-
TGCGCCAGCAGCCAAGGATCCCCGGCAGATACGCAGTATTTT
CASSQGSPADTQYF
>TRBV5-6|-|TRBJ1-3|-
TGTGCCAGCAGCTTGGACAGGGTAAACACCATATATTTT
CASSLDRVNTIYF
>TRBV12-3/TRBV12-4|many|TRBJ1-2|TRBD1
TGTGCCAGCAGTTATGGGACAGGGGGCTCCACTGGCTACACCTTC
CASSYGTGGSTGYTF
>TRBV27|few|TRBJ2-1|-
TGTGCCAGCAGTGACCCGGACTACGGCAATGAGCAGTTCTTC
CASSDPDYGNEQFF
>TRBV7-3|many|TRBJ2-3|-
TGTGCCAGCAGCCCGGACCTTACCTCCGCCGCGGATACGCAGTATTTT
CASSPDLTSAADTQYF
>TRBV5-1|many|TRBJ1-2|-
TGCGCCAGCGGGTCAGGGGATCGCAACTATGGCTACACCTTC
CASGSGDRNYGYTF
>TRBV29-1|few|TRBJ1-1|TRBD1
TGCAGCGTCCTGGGACAGGCGAACACTGAAGCTTTCTTT
CSVLGQANTEAFF
>TRBV12-3/TRBV12-4|-|TRBJ2-6|-
TGTGCCAGCAGCTTGTTATTTGGGACAAGCTCTGGGGCCAACGTCCTGACTTTC
CASSLLFGTSSGANVLTF
>TRBV4-1|few|TRBJ2-1|-
TGCGCCAGCAGCCAAGAGCTGTTCTCCTACAATGAGCAGTTCTTC
CASSQELFSYNEQFF
>TRBV5-1|few|TRBJ1-1|TRBD1
TGCGCCAGCAGCCCGATTACCGGGACAGCGAACACTGAAGCTTTCTTT
CASSPITGTANTEAFF
>TRBV4-1|-|TRBJ1-6|-
TGCGCCAGCAGTCCCTTGCGGCAGGGACATTCACCCCTCCACTTT
CASSPLRQGHSPLHF
>TRBV3-1|-|TRBJ2-5|TRBD2
TGTGCCAGCAGCCAGGGACTAGCGGGGGGGGAGACCCAGTACTTC
CASSQGLAGGETQYF
>TRBV5-1|-|TRBJ1-1|-
TGCGCCAGCAGCCGAGTGGGGCGCACTGAAGCTTTCTTT
CASSRVGRTEAFF
>TRBV5-5|-|TRBJ2-7|-
TGTGCCAGCAGCTTGCGTGAAGCCTACGAGCAGTACTTC
CASSLREAYEQYF
>TRBV29-1|few|TRBJ2-2|-
TGCAGCGTTGGGCGGGACGCGAACACCGGGGAGCTGTTTTTT
CSVGRDANTGELFF